This T cell receptor (beta chain) was identified in a study of cytomegalovirus exposure and HLA in healthy donors. Use of 60 Vbeta and 13 Jbeta primers characterized the PCR. Clones were sequenced by immunoSEQ multiplex PCR, and TCRdb holds only the in-frame ones, with some missing. The sample lists around 63,000 clones; 70% to 85% were seen once. Germline V lookup: CDR1 LGHNA, CDR2 YNFKEQ. The CDR3 contains 13 residues. V was pared by 5 bases and J by 6 bases, with 10 bases between. Study results and limitations: Earlier results showed most TCR beta V segments being productive about 87% or about 30% of the time.

Donors counted as nominally healthy when sampled, yet unrecorded immune exposures were likely. This clone appeared a single time. The antigen is unknown. The specimen was PBMCs. The J gene is TRBJ2-2, the V gene TRBV4-2, with D perhaps matching TRBD2 (6 bases). This receptor was taken from a man between 60 and 75 years old in good health and CMV-seropositive. The CDR3 DNA reads as TGTGCCAGCAGCTCCCCGGGAGCCGGGGAGCTGTTTTTT. Translation: CASSSPGAGELFF.